This T cell receptor (beta chain) was observed in a study of a mutant IDH1 vaccine in newly diagnosed glioma. Looking at the study overall: Vaccination followed radiotherapy alone by 4-6 weeks, or accompanied temozolomide cycles.

TCRdb's table, derived via immunoSEQ multiplex PCR, lists solely in-frame clones and lacks some. The data contain around 40,000 clones, approximately 84% of them singletons. Concerning this clone: Its antigen is not identified.

The CDR3 contains 13 residues. V trimming: 0 bases; J trimming: 10 bases; junction bases outside the gene matches: 5. Germline V gene data show CDR1 as SGDLS and CDR2 as YYNGEE. Time point noted: week 23, last vaccination. The study gave 300 ug of mutant IDH1 20-mer peptide per vaccine dose, with topical imiquimod. The chain uses TRBV9 and TRBJ1-1, with TRBD1 matching over 8 bases. The starting material was PBMCs, obtained from a glioma patient whose treatment included an IDH1 peptide vaccine. This sequence originates from a woman aged 18-35 years with glioma. Some clones in this sample may be carry-over from other donors' samples. This CDR3 is CASSVALGQGAFF. In DNA form, the CDR3 reads TGTGCCAGCAGCGTAGCGCTTGGACAGGGAGCTTTCTTT.